The 26 T cell receptor beta chains below come from one sample, sequenced in a study of T cell repertoires in cytomegalovirus infection. MiXCR, applied by TCRdb to the reads, yields one record per CDR3 protein. This sample yields approximately 76,000 distinct CDR3 sequences, of which around 40% are seen a single time; more than 85% belongs to the top ten. Their specific antigens are unknown. Sequenced here: CD8+ T cells from cultured PBMCs, sampled from culture after CMV antigen stimulation. All receptors come from a human donor in good health (CMV status not recorded). Some clones in this sample may be carry-over from other donors' samples.

The chain has TRBV4-1 and TRBJ1-3; 8 bases map to TRBD1. The CDR3 extends over 14 amino acids. Trimming at V came to 8 bases and at J to 2 bases, leaving 5 bases not matched to a gene. CDR1 MGHRA and CDR2 YSYEKL come from the germline V gene. The CDR3 DNA is TGCGCCAGCTCACGACAGGGGACTGGAAACACCATATATTTT. Its protein product is CASSRQGTGNTIYF.

A few counts support this clonotype. Here the CDR3 DNA reads TGTGCCAGCAGTGTCCCAGCGCAGTATTTT. Its translation is CASSVPAQYF. The chain employs TRBV2 and TRBJ2-3; no reliable D call. The CDR3 covers 10 residues. Germline V CDR1 and CDR2: SNHLY, FYNNEI. Trimming shortened V by 4 bases and J by 10 bases, and 6 bases separated the two germline ends. The whole variable domain, filled in from reference TRBV2 and TRBJ2-3, reads EPEVTQTPSHQVTQMGQEVILRCVPISNHLYFYWYRQILGQKVEFLVSFYNNEISEKSEIFDDQFSVERPDGSNFTLKIRSTKLEDSAMYFCASSVPAQYFGPGTRLTVL.

This clonotype was counted between two and nine times. This rearrangement joins TRBV4-1 to TRBJ2-3, with 7 bases identical to TRBD2. V lost 4 bases and J lost 0; bases outside the gene matches: 13. Germline CDR1 is MGHRA and CDR2 is YSYEKL. This CDR3 spans 18 amino acids. The chain's CDR3 is CASSLNFGERGSTDTQYF. The CDR3 DNA sequence: TGCGCCAGCAGCCTCAACTTTGGGGAGCGGGGAAGCACAGATACGCAGTATTTT.

The chain recombines TRBV6-6 with TRBJ1-1; 9 bases fit TRBD1. The CDR3 runs to 19 residues. Germline loops: CDR1 MNHNY, CDR2 SVGAGI (reference sequence). Germline trimming cut 5 bases from V and 5 bases from J; bases unmatched to any gene: 21. CDR3 coding DNA: TGTGCCAGCAGTAATAATCCGGGACAGGGACTAATAGGGAGAACTGAAGCTTTCTTT. As protein: CASSNNPGQGLIGRTEAFF.

The chain's CDR3 is CSARVGAGVTDTQYF. The DNA of the CDR3 is TGCAGTGCTAGAGTAGGAGCGGGGGTCACAGATACGCAGTATTTT. V usage is TRBV20-1 and J usage is TRBJ2-3; 8 nucleotides align to TRBD2. J was trimmed by 2 bases and V by 1 base; bases with no gene match: 5. Germline V gene data show CDR1 as DFQATT and CDR2 as SNEGSKA (reference sequence). This CDR3 is built from 15 residues.

This rearrangement joins TRBV28 to TRBJ2-7; D uncertain. The V end lost 2 bases, the J end lost 3 bases, and 14 bases lay between the germline ends. CDR3 size: 15 residues. CDR1 and CDR2 (germline): MDHEN, SYDVKM. The CDR3, as DNA: TGTGCCAGCAGTTTAAGCAAAAATCGCTACTACGAGCAGTACTTC. Amino acids: CASSLSKNRYYEQYF.

This clonotype has a count of ten or more. The genes are TRBV19 and TRBJ1-5; D remains ambiguous. The length of the CDR3 is 14 residues. From germline, CDR1 is LNHDA and CDR2 SQIVND (reference sequence). V was cut by 5 bases and J by 9 bases, with 17 bases left in between. This chain's CDR3 is CASSGETADRPQHF. In DNA form, the CDR3 reads TGTGCCAGTAGTGGGGAAACCGCGGATCGGCCCCAGCATTTT.

This clonotype has just a few counts. The gene calls are TRBV12-3 or TRBV12-4 and TRBJ2-5, with 12 nucleotides matching TRBD1. The CDR3 runs to 16 residues. Trimming removed 5 bases from V and 4 bases from J; junction bases left unmatched: 8. The CDR3: CASSLPGTGGPETQYF. The CDR3, as DNA: TGTGCCAGCAGTCTCCCCGGGACAGGGGGCCCAGAGACCCAGTACTTC.

The chain uses TRBV12-3 or TRBV12-4 and TRBJ2-6, with TRBD1 matching over 11 bases. The V gene end was trimmed by 7 bases and the J gene end by 0 bases; junction bases not matched to a gene: 8. There are 18 residues in the CDR3. This CDR3 is CASTPGQGAASGANVLTF. CDR3 DNA sequence: TGTGCCAGCACCCCTGGACAGGGGGCTGCCTCTGGGGCCAACGTCCTGACTTTC.

The J gene is TRBJ2-1, the V gene TRBV7-8, with a possible D match to TRBD2 (5 bases). Germline CDR1 and CDR2: SGHVS and FQNEAQ. V was cut by 4 bases and J by 7 bases, with 17 bases left in between. The CDR3 spans 15 residues. CDR3 coding DNA: TGTGCCAGCAGCTCTTTCGGACTGGGAATGAATGAGCAGTTCTTC. Amino acid sequence: CASSSFGLGMNEQFF. Supplemented by reference TRBV7-8 and TRBJ2-1, the full variable domain reads GAGVSQSPRYKVAKRGQDVALRCDPISGHVSLFWYQQALGQGPEFLTYFQNEAQLDKSGLPSDRFFAERPEGSVSTLKIQRTQQEDSAVYLCASSSFGLGMNEQFFGPGTRLTVL.

The chain carries TRBV6-1 and TRBJ1-5, with D unclear. There are 17 residues in the CDR3. V was shortened by 2 bases and J by 2 bases, with 16 bases between the two germline ends. Germline V gene data show CDR1 as MNHNS and CDR2 as SASEGT. Here the CDR3 DNA reads TGTGCCAGCAGTGAAATTTTATGGGTGGGAGGCAATCAGCCCCAGCATTTT. Its protein product is CASSEILWVGGNQPQHF.

There are a few counts of this clonotype. V usage is TRBV6-6 and J usage is TRBJ2-3; 12 bases are shared with TRBD2. With V trimmed by 6 bases and J by 0 bases, 4 bases remained unmatched. Germline V gene sequence: CDR1 MNHNY, CDR2 SVGAGI (reference sequence). The CDR3 extends over 16 amino acids. In DNA form, the CDR3 reads TGTGCCAGCAGAAGACTAGCGGGGGCTAGCACAGATACGCAGTATTTT. Its translation: CASRRLAGASTDTQYF.

The chain has TRBV12-3 or TRBV12-4 and TRBJ1-2, with unresolved D. Trimming pared 5 bases from V and 4 bases from J, leaving 11 bases between. The CDR3 spans 13 residues. The CDR3 DNA reads TGTGCCAGCAGTCACCGGACGCTCTATGGCTACACCTTC. This translates into CASSHRTLYGYTF.

The genes are TRBV29-1 and TRBJ1-1; 7 bases match TRBD1. Germline loops: CDR1 SQVTM, CDR2 ANQGSEA. CDR3 length: 12 amino acids. After removal of 7 bases from V and 3 bases from J, the junction contained 5 bases not matched to a gene. The CDR3 region has the DNA TGCAGCGGGGAAACAGGGGACACTGAAGCTTTCTTT. Its protein product is CSGETGDTEAFF.

The chain recombines TRBV14 with TRBJ2-3; 9 bases line up with TRBD2. The ends lost 3 bases at V and 0 bases at J; junction bases unmatched: 4. Germline CDR1 is SGHDN and CDR2 is FVKESK. The CDR3 contains 16 residues. CDR3 bases: TGTGCCAGCAGCCAGCCAGCGGGGGGTAGCACAGATACGCAGTATTTT. It translates to CASSQPAGGSTDTQYF.

This sequence joins TRBV28 and TRBJ2-3, with no clear D. Trimming shortened V by 2 bases and J by 6 bases, and 15 bases separated the two germline ends. Germline CDR1 and CDR2: MDHEN and SYDVKM. This CDR3 is 15 amino acids long. CDR3 sequence (DNA): TGTGCCAGCAGTTTAGACTCCCACCTGGCGGATACGCAGTATTTT. This encodes CASSLDSHLADTQYF. The full variable domain, with the rest looked up from reference TRBV28 and TRBJ2-3, is DVKVTQSSRYLVKRTGEKVFLECVQDMDHENMFWYRQDPGLGLRLIYFSYDVKMKEKGDIPEGYSVSREKKERFSLILESASTNQTSMYLCASSLDSHLADTQYFGPGTRLTVL.

This clonotype was recorded a few times. The chain combines TRBV11-1 with TRBJ2-3; D is perhaps TRBD2 (6 bases). The length of the CDR3 is 15 residues. The germline V and J ends were trimmed by 2 bases and 4 bases, with 13 bases remaining between them. Per germline, CDR1 SGHAT and CDR2 FQDESV (reference sequence). The CDR3 DNA reads as TGTGCCAGCAGCTTATATAGGGGAGGAGCAGATACGCAGTATTTT. It codes for CASSLYRGGADTQYF.

The genes are TRBV27 and TRBJ2-1; 8 bases match TRBD1. This CDR3 has 15 amino acids. The V and J ends lost 2 bases and 3 bases, in that order; junction bases with no gene match: 3. The germline V gene encodes CDR1 MNHEY and CDR2 SMNVEV (reference sequence). The CDR3 sequence is CASSLHRGVYNEQFF. The DNA for the CDR3 is TGTGCCAGCAGTTTACACAGGGGGGTCTACAATGAGCAGTTCTTC.

The chain is built from TRBV6-8 and TRBJ2-1, with D unresolved. The CDR3 length is 13 residues. V dropped 0 bases and J dropped 8 bases, with 8 bases sitting between them. Germline V gives CDR1 MNHGY, CDR2 SAAAGT. The CDR3 here is CASSYSSEYEQFF. The CDR3 nucleotides are TGTGCCAGCAGTTACTCGAGCGAGTATGAGCAGTTCTTC.

This clonotype was seen a few times. This rearrangement joins TRBV7-9 to TRBJ1-6; D possibly corresponds to TRBD1 (6 bases). The germline V gene has CDR1 SEHNR and CDR2 FQNEAQ (reference sequence). The V gene lost 7 bases and the J gene lost 7 bases, with 17 bases spanning the gap. The CDR3 has 15 residues. The CDR3, as DNA: TGTGCCAGCACCAGAATGGAGGGACAAAATTCACCCCTCCACTTT. It codes for CASTRMEGQNSPLHF. Full variable domain (outside the CDR3, taken from reference TRBV7-9 and TRBJ1-6): DTGVSQNPRHKITKRGQNVTFRCDPISEHNRLYWYRQTLGQGPEFLTYFQNEAQLEKSRLLSDRFSAERPKGSFSTLEIQRTEQGDSAMYLCASTRMEGQNSPLHFGNGTRLTVT.

This clonotype occurred many times. V is TRBV25-1 and J is TRBJ2-7; the match to TRBD1 covers 8 bases. The germline CDR1 and CDR2 sequences are MGHDK and SYGVNS. The CDR3 is 14 amino acids. The junction had 6 bases not matched to a gene; V was cut back by 3 bases and J by 5 bases. The CDR3: CASSDYGTGNEQYF. As DNA, the CDR3 is TGTGCCAGCAGTGATTATGGGACAGGCAACGAGCAGTACTTC.

This clonotype was observed at least ten times. The V and J genes are TRBV7-2 and TRBJ2-3; TRBD2 agrees at 8 bases. The CDR3 contains 16 residues. Germline CDR1 reads SGHTA; CDR2 reads FQGNSA. J gave up 0 bases and V 2 bases, and 4 bases lay outside the gene matches. This CDR3 is CASSLLAGTSTDTQYF. The CDR3 bases are TGTGCCAGCAGCTTACTAGCGGGTACTAGCACAGATACGCAGTATTTT.

The chain combines TRBV20-1 with TRBJ2-2; no firm D call. The V gene's germline CDR1 is DFQATT and CDR2 SNEGSKA (reference sequence). The V end lost 0 bases, the J end lost 4 bases, and 9 bases lay between the germline ends. The CDR3 is made up of 14 amino acids. Written as DNA, the CDR3 is TGCAGTGCTAGAGATCAGCAGGCCACCGGGGAGCTGTTTTTT. It translates to CSARDQQATGELFF.

The chain has TRBV6-8 and TRBJ2-3; TRBD2 matches at 7 bases. The V segment lost 4 bases and the J segment 1 base; nucleotides outside the gene matches: 8. The CDR3 consists of 16 residues. Germline-derived CDR1 and CDR2 are MNHGY and SAAAGT. The CDR3: CASSWQSGAGTDTQYF. The CDR3 DNA reads TGTGCCAGCAGTTGGCAAAGCGGGGCCGGCACAGATACGCAGTATTTT.

CDR3 protein: CASSLRQSNQPQHF. In nucleotides, the CDR3 is TGTGCCAGCAGTTTAAGGCAGAGCAATCAGCCCCAGCATTTT. The chain has TRBV12-3 or TRBV12-4 and TRBJ1-5; D unresolved. The V end lost 2 bases, the J end lost 1 base, and 6 bases lay between the germline ends. CDR3 length: 14 amino acids.

This clonotype was observed a few times. This chain joins TRBV4-3 and TRBJ2-2; D tentatively reads TRBD1 or TRBD2 (7 bases each). Trimming shortened V by 0 bases and J by 5 bases, and 16 bases separated the two germline ends. There are 17 residues in the CDR3. Germline loops: CDR1 LGHNA, CDR2 YSLEER. The CDR3 reads CASSQDRGGGLTGELFF. DNA for the CDR3: TGCGCCAGCAGCCAAGACAGGGGGGGGGGGTTGACCGGGGAGCTGTTTTTT.